This is a list of T cell receptor beta chains from one sample in a study of lymphopenia after photon versus proton radiotherapy. This table comes from immunoSEQ multiplex PCR, and its TCRdb copy is limited to in-frame clones, with some not included. The sample yields roughly 45,000 clones, 85% to 90% seen once. This specimen consisted of peripheral blood, obtained from a patient treated with photon-based radiotherapy. These receptors came from a man aged 35 to 55 with gastric cancer. CDR3s include the opening cysteine and the closing phenylalanine or tryptophan. Each record gives: V gene, D gene, J gene, clone size, CDR3 protein, CDR3 DNA. D genes are given only for firm matches. A row's size may be missing; if present it is once, few, many or a size class.

V gene: TRBV11-2; D gene: TRBD1; J gene: TRBJ1-6; clone size: .; CDR3 protein: CARHPGQGDSPLHF; CDR3 DNA: TGTGCCAGACACCCGGGACAGGGAGATTCACCCCTCCACTTT
V gene: TRBV5-5; D gene: .; J gene: TRBJ1-1; clone size: .; CDR3 protein: CASNWGALDTEAFF; CDR3 DNA: TGTGCCAGCAACTGGGGGGCTCTGGACACTGAAGCTTTCTTT
V gene: TRBV4-2; D gene: .; J gene: TRBJ2-1; clone size: .; CDR3 protein: CASSQDFGFGYNEQFF; CDR3 DNA: TGTGCCAGCAGCCAAGATTTTGGGTTCGGGTACAATGAGCAGTTCTTC
V gene: TRBV9; D gene: .; J gene: TRBJ2-4; clone size: .; CDR3 protein: CASSDAGGGGDIQYF; CDR3 DNA: TGTGCCAGCAGCGACGCCGGGGGCGGAGGGGACATTCAGTACTTC
V gene: TRBV29-1; D gene: .; J gene: TRBJ2-4; clone size: .; CDR3 protein: CSVEDGRGEYF; CDR3 DNA: TGCAGCGTTGAAGACGGCAGGGGGGAGTACTTC
V gene: TRBV5-8; D gene: .; J gene: TRBJ1-6; clone size: .; CDR3 protein: CASTQVRGQSSYNSPLHF; CDR3 DNA: TGTGCCAGCACCCAGGTCCGAGGGCAGAGCTCCTATAATTCACCCCTCCACTTT
V gene: TRBV5-4; D gene: TRBD1; J gene: TRBJ2-7; clone size: .; CDR3 protein: CASSLGGQGAYEQYF; CDR3 DNA: TGTGCCAGCAGCTTGGGTGGACAGGGGGCCTACGAGCAGTACTTC
V gene: TRBV5-4; D gene: .; J gene: TRBJ1-1; clone size: .; CDR3 protein: CASSLEGIRGPNTEAFF; CDR3 DNA: TGTGCCAGCAGCTTGGAGGGAATCAGGGGTCCGAACACTGAAGCTTTCTTT
V gene: TRBV6-5; D gene: .; J gene: TRBJ1-5; clone size: .; CDR3 protein: CASSYSLGRQPQHF; CDR3 DNA: TGTGCCAGCAGTTACTCGTTGGGACGACAGCCCCAGCATTTT
V gene: TRBV14; D gene: .; J gene: TRBJ2-2; clone size: .; CDR3 protein: CASPAGEGAGGGELFF; CDR3 DNA: TGTGCCAGCCCAGCGGGAGAGGGGGCGGGCGGCGGGGAGCTGTTTTTT
V gene: TRBV27; D gene: TRBD1; J gene: TRBJ1-5; clone size: .; CDR3 protein: CASSLGPGTGMQPQHF; CDR3 DNA: TGTGCCAGCAGTTTAGGTCCCGGGACAGGGATGCAGCCCCAGCATTTT
V gene: TRBV19; D gene: TRBD1; J gene: TRBJ1-2; clone size: few; CDR3 protein: CASIAGTGNYGYTF; CDR3 DNA: TGTGCCAGTATTGCCGGGACAGGGAACTATGGCTACACCTTC
V gene: TRBV5-1; D gene: TRBD1; J gene: TRBJ1-1; clone size: .; CDR3 protein: CASTTQGPSNTEAFF; CDR3 DNA: TGCGCCAGCACCACACAGGGGCCCTCGAACACTGAAGCTTTCTTT
V gene: TRBV5-1; D gene: TRBD1; J gene: TRBJ2-5; clone size: .; CDR3 protein: CASRRGQEETQYF; CDR3 DNA: TGCGCCAGCCGCAGGGGGCAAGAAGAGACCCAGTACTTC
V gene: TRBV27; D gene: TRBD2; J gene: TRBJ2-2; clone size: .; CDR3 protein: CASSITGGVGTGELFF; CDR3 DNA: TGTGCCAGCAGCATAACCGGGGGGGTAGGCACCGGGGAGCTGTTTTTT
V gene: TRBV7-9; D gene: .; J gene: TRBJ1-1; clone size: .; CDR3 protein: CASSLAFARVTEAFF; CDR3 DNA: TGTGCCAGCAGCTTAGCGTTCGCCAGGGTCACTGAAGCTTTCTTT
V gene: TRBV9; D gene: .; J gene: TRBJ2-1; clone size: .; CDR3 protein: CASTHAAKGENEQFF; CDR3 DNA: TGTGCCAGCACCCATGCGGCTAAGGGTGAAAATGAGCAGTTCTTC
V gene: TRBV5-5; D gene: TRBD2; J gene: TRBJ2-5; clone size: .; CDR3 protein: CASSLELAGGRETQYF; CDR3 DNA: TGTGCCAGCAGCTTGGAGCTAGCGGGGGGGAGAGAGACCCAGTACTTC
V gene: TRBV12-5; D gene: .; J gene: TRBJ2-1; clone size: .; CDR3 protein: CAGGGVSSYNEQFF; CDR3 DNA: TGTGCTGGAGGGGGGGTTAGCTCCTACAATGAGCAGTTCTTC
V gene: TRBV18; D gene: TRBD1; J gene: TRBJ2-7; clone size: .; CDR3 protein: CASSTGTGGYEQYF; CDR3 DNA: TGTGCCAGCTCAACCGGGACAGGGGGCTACGAGCAGTACTTC
V gene: TRBV5-1; D gene: .; J gene: TRBJ2-7; clone size: .; CDR3 protein: CASSVAPAYEQYF; CDR3 DNA: TGCGCCAGCAGCGTGGCTCCAGCCTACGAGCAGTACTTC
V gene: TRBV19; D gene: TRBD1; J gene: TRBJ2-3; clone size: .; CDR3 protein: CASSRQGASDTQYF; CDR3 DNA: TGTGCCAGTAGTCGGCAGGGGGCTTCAGATACGCAGTATTTT
V gene: TRBV6-5; D gene: TRBD1; J gene: TRBJ1-2; clone size: .; CDR3 protein: CASSSGGDNNGYTF; CDR3 DNA: TGTGCCAGCAGTTCAGGGGGGGACAATAATGGCTACACCTTC
V gene: TRBV5-1; D gene: .; J gene: TRBJ2-4; clone size: .; CDR3 protein: CASSLGDAGKNIQYF; CDR3 DNA: TGCGCCAGCAGCCTAGGAGACGCGGGCAAAAACATTCAGTACTTC
V gene: TRBV6-1; D gene: .; J gene: TRBJ1-1; clone size: .; CDR3 protein: CASSERGNTEAFF; CDR3 DNA: TGTGCCAGCAGTGAACGGGGGAACACTGAAGCTTTCTTT
V gene: TRBV7-3; D gene: .; J gene: TRBJ2-1; clone size: .; CDR3 protein: CASSPGVVQGEQFF; CDR3 DNA: TGTGCCAGCAGCCCCGGGGTAGTCCAGGGTGAGCAGTTCTTC